This is a list of T cell receptor beta chains from one sample in a study of long-term antiretroviral therapy in people with HIV. Produced via immunoSEQ multiplex PCR; TCRdb's table is partial and in-frame only. The table lists about 6,600 clones, about 74% of them singletons, with 7.5% in the top ten. This specimen was unsorted PBMCs, taken 0.1 years before starting antiretroviral therapy. The receptor set was obtained from a young man with HIV. Each CDR3 is given with its conserved first and last residue. The order of the fields is V gene, J gene, D gene, clone size, CDR3 protein, CDR3 DNA. D genes are given only for firm matches. Size tells how often a clone was seen (once, few, many) or the class of an expanded clone, and some rows leave it out.

TRBV11-1,TRBJ1-1,.,.,CASSVDGMNTEAFF,TGTGCCAGCAGCGTGGACGGAATGAACACTGAAGCTTTCTTT
TRBV4-1,TRBJ2-2,.,once,CASSLPDRNKGELFF,TGCGCCAGCAGCCTCCCGGACCGAAACAAGGGGGAGCTGTTTTTT
TRBV4-1,TRBJ2-7,TRBD1,.,CASSQEQGAPYEQYF,TGCGCCAGCAGCCAAGAACAGGGGGCCCCCTACGAGCAGTACTTC
TRBV28,TRBJ1-1,TRBD1,.,CASSESGQANTEAFF,TGTGCCAGCAGTGAATCTGGACAGGCGAACACTGAAGCTTTCTTT
TRBV21-1,TRBJ2-1,.,.,CASSKAVEWQGWQNEQFF,TGTGCCAGCAGCAAAGCGGTGGAGTGGCAGGGATGGCAAAATGAGCAGTTCTTC
TRBV11-2,TRBJ1-1,.,.,CASSFAEADTEAFF,TGTGCCAGCAGTTTCGCGGAGGCGGACACTGAAGCTTTCTTT
TRBV6-1,TRBJ1-4,.,.,CASSSGDATNEKLFF,TGTGCCAGCAGTTCAGGGGACGCAACTAATGAAAAACTGTTTTTT
TRBV2,TRBJ1-5,.,.,CASVLGVQPQHF,TGTGCCAGCGTTCTAGGCGTTCAGCCCCAGCATTTT
TRBV27,TRBJ1-5,.,.,CASSFLGQPQHF,TGTGCCAGCAGTTTTCTCGGGCAGCCCCAGCATTTT
TRBV2,TRBJ2-7,.,.,CASSPPGYEQYF,TGTGCCAGCAGTCCCCCAGGGTACGAGCAGTACTTC
TRBV28,TRBJ1-3,.,few,CASSAGLHSGNTIYF,TGTGCCAGCAGTGCAGGACTGCACTCTGGAAACACCATATATTTT
TRBV28,TRBJ1-6,TRBD1,.,CASRPGQGGSPLHF,TGTGCCAGCAGACCCGGACAGGGAGGCTCACCCCTCCACTTT
TRBV7-7,TRBJ2-3,TRBD2,.,CASSPGLAVTDTQYF,TGTGCTAGCAGTCCGGGCCTAGCGGTCACAGATACGCAGTATTTT
TRBV7-8,TRBJ1-4,.,.,CASTLLREGEKLFF,TGTGCCAGCACTCTACTACGAGAGGGGGAAAAACTGTTTTTT
TRBV28,TRBJ2-7,TRBD2,few,CASSISLAGGSYEQYF,TGTGCCAGCAGTATATCTCTAGCGGGGGGATCCTACGAGCAGTACTTC
TRBV28,TRBJ1-1,.,.,CASEGGSRGIEAFF,TGTGCCAGCGAAGGGGGGTCTCGGGGTATTGAAGCTTTCTTT
TRBV9,TRBJ1-2,.,.,CASRGYGENYGYTF,TGTGCCAGCAGGGGTTACGGGGAAAACTATGGCTACACCTTC
TRBV5-1,TRBJ1-5,TRBD1,few,CASSTGQGNQPQHF,TGCGCCAGCAGCACCGGACAGGGAAATCAGCCCCAGCATTTT
TRBV6-1,TRBJ2-1,TRBD2,.,CASSEASGGYNEQFF,TGTGCCAGCAGTGAAGCTAGCGGGGGCTACAATGAGCAGTTCTTC
TRBV29-1,TRBJ1-2,TRBD1,.,CSGKTGWRDGYTF,TGCAGCGGGAAGACAGGGTGGAGAGATGGCTACACCTTC
TRBV19,TRBJ2-1,TRBD2,.,CASSASGSSYNEQFF,TGTGCCAGTAGTGCAAGCGGGAGCTCCTACAATGAGCAGTTCTTC
TRBV28,TRBJ2-2,.,.,CASSLGYRDSGELFF,TGTGCCAGCAGTTTAGGGTACAGGGATTCGGGGGAGCTGTTTTTT
TRBV29-1,TRBJ2-3,.,few,CSVEGGLVDTQYF,TGCAGCGTTGAAGGAGGGCTAGTAGATACGCAGTATTTT
TRBV6-6,TRBJ1-1,TRBD1,.,CASSYQGDTEAFF,TGTGCCAGCAGTTACCAGGGGGACACTGAAGCTTTCTTT
TRBV5-1,TRBJ2-1,.,.,CASSLAGKLREQFF,TGCGCCAGCAGCTTGGCGGGAAAACTACGGGAGCAGTTCTTC
TRBV5-1,TRBJ2-3,TRBD2,.,CASNSGTSGGSTDTQYF,TGCGCCAGCAATTCCGGGACTAGCGGGGGGAGCACAGATACGCAGTATTTT
TRBV19,TRBJ2-3,.,few,CASTTRQGGADTQYF,TGTGCCAGTACCACACGGCAGGGGGGCGCAGATACGCAGTATTTT
TRBV30,TRBJ1-1,.,.,CAWRWGTITEAFF,TGTGCCTGGAGATGGGGTACCATTACTGAAGCTTTCTTT
TRBV7-9,TRBJ2-6,.,.,CASSLFSGANVLTF,TGTGCCAGCAGCTTATTCTCTGGGGCCAACGTCCTGACTTTC
TRBV6-6,TRBJ2-7,.,.,CASSYTQGKGEQYF,TGTGCCAGCAGTTACACACAGGGAAAGGGCGAGCAGTACTTC
TRBV30,TRBJ2-1,.,.,CAWALTGSSYNEQFF,TGTGCCTGGGCACTAACGGGGAGCTCCTACAATGAGCAGTTCTTC
TRBV6-5,TRBJ2-3,.,.,CASGGGSDTQYF,TGTGCCAGCGGGGGAGGATCAGATACGCAGTATTTT
TRBV6-5,TRBJ2-1,.,once,CASGGPNEQFF,TGTGCCAGCGGAGGGCCGAATGAGCAGTTCTTC
TRBV2,TRBJ1-5,TRBD1,.,CATGTGRDSNQPQHF,TGTGCCACCGGGACAGGGAGGGATAGCAATCAGCCCCAGCATTTT
TRBV28,TRBJ2-1,.,.,CASSREGYNEQFF,TGTGCCAGCAGCCGCGAGGGTTACAATGAGCAGTTCTTC
TRBV9,TRBJ1-1,TRBD1,.,CASSANRGRAFF,TGTGCCAGCAGCGCTAACAGGGGGAGGGCTTTCTTT
TRBV27,TRBJ1-1,TRBD1,.,CASRTGGLYTEAFF,TGTGCCAGCCGGACAGGGGGCCTTTACACTGAAGCTTTCTTT
TRBV2,TRBJ1-4,.,.,CASTPEGIGEKLFF,TGTGCCAGCACCCCGGAGGGGATTGGGGAAAAACTGTTTTTT
TRBV4-2,TRBJ2-3,.,few,CASSYREGDPDTQYF,TGTGCCAGCAGCTATCGGGAAGGGGACCCAGATACGCAGTATTTT